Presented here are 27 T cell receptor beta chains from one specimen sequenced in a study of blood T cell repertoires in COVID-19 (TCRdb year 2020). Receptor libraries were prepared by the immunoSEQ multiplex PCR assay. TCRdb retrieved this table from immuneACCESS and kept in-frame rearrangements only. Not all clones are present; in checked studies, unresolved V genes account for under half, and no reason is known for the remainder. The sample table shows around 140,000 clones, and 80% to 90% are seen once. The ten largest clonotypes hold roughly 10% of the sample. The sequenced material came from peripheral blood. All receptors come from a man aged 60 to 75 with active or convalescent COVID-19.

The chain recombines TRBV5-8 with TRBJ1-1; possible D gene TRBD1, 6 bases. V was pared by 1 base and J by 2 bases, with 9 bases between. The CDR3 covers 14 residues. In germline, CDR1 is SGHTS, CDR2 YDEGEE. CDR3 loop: CASSLYRDNTEAFF. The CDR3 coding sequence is TGTGCCAGCAGCTTGTACAGGGACAACACTGAAGCTTTCTTT.

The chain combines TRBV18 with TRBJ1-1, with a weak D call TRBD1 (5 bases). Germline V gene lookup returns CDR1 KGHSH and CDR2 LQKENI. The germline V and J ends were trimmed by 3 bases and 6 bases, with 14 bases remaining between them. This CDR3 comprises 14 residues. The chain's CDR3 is CASSPRDPRPEAFF. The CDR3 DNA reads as TGTGCCAGCTCACCGCGGGACCCTCGGCCTGAAGCTTTCTTT. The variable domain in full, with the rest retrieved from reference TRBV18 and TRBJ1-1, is NAGVMQNPRHLVRRRGQEARLRCSPMKGHSHVYWYRQLPEEGLKFMVYLQKENIIDESGMPKERFSAEFPKEGPSILRIQQVVRGDSAAYFCASSPRDPRPEAFFGQGTRLTVV.

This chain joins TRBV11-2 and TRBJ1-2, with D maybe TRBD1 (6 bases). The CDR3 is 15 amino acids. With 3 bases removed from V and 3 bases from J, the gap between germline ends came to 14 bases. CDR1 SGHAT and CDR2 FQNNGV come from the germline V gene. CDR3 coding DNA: TGTGCCAGCAGCTTGTGGGGGGGCCTGGACTATGGCTACACCTTC. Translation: CASSLWGGLDYGYTF. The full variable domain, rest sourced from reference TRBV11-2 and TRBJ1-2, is EAGVAQSPRYKIIEKRQSVAFWCNPISGHATLYWYQQILGQGPKLLIQFQNNGVVDDSQLPKDRFSAERLKGVDSTLKIQPAKLEDSAVYLCASSLWGGLDYGYTFGSGTRLTVV.

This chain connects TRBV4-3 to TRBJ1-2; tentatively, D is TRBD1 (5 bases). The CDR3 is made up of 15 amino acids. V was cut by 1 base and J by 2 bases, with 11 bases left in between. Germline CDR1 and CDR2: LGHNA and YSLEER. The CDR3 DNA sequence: TGCGCCAGCAGCCAAGCCATGGGGGGGAACTATGGCTACACCTTC. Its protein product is CASSQAMGGNYGYTF.

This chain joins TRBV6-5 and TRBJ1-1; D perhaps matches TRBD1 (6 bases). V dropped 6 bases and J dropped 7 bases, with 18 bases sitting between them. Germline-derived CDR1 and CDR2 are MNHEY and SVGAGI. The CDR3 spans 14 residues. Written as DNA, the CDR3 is TGTGCCAGCAGGCCTAACAGGGCCCTGCTTGAAGCTTTCTTT. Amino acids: CASRPNRALLEAFF.

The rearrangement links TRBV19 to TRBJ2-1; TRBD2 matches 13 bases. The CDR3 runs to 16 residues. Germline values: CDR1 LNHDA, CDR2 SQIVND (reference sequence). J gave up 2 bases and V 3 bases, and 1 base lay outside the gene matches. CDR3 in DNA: TGTGCCAGTAGTATCGGGACTAGCGGGACCTACAATGAGCAGTTCTTC. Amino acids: CASSIGTSGTYNEQFF.

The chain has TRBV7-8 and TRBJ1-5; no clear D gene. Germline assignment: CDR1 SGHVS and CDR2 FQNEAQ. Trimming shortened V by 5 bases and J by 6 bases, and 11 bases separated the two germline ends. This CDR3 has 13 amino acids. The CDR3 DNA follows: TGTGCCAGCAGCGATAACGAGTTTCAGCCCCAGCATTTT. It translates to CASSDNEFQPQHF.

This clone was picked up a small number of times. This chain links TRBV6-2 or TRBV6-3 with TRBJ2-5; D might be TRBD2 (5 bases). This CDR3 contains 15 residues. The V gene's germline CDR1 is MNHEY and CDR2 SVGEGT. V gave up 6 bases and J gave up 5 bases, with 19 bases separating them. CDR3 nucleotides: TGTGCCAGCAGCCCCGAGGGTCGGAACTTCGAGACCCAGTACTTC. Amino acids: CASSPEGRNFETQYF.

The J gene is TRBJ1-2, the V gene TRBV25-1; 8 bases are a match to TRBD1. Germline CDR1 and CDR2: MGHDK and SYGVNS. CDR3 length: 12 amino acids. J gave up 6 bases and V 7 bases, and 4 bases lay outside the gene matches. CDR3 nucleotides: TGTGCCAGCAATACAGGGGGAAATGGCTACACCTTC. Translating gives CASNTGGNGYTF.

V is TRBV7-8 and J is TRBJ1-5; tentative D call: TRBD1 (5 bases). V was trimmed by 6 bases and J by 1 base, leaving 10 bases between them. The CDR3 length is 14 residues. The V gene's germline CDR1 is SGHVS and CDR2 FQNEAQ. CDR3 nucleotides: TGTGCCAGCAGTCCACAGGTGAGCAATCAGCCCCAGCATTTT. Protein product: CASSPQVSNQPQHF.

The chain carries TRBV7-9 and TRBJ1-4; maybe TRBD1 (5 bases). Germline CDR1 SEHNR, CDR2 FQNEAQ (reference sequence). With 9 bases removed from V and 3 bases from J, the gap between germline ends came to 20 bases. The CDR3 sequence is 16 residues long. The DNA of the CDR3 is TGTGCCAGTATAGACAGTTTCTCAGTTGCTAATGAAAAACTGTTTTTT. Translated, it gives CASIDSFSVANEKLFF.

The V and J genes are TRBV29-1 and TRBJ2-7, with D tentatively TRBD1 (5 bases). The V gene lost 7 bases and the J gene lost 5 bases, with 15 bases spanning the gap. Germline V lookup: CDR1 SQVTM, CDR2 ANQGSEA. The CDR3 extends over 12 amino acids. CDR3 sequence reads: CSATKGVDEQYF. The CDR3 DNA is TGCAGCGCAACGAAAGGGGTTGACGAGCAGTACTTC.

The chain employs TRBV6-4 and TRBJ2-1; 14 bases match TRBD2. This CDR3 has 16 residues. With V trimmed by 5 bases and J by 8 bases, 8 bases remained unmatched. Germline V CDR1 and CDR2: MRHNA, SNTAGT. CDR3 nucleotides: TGTGCCAGCAGTACCCGGACTAGCGGGAGGCAATATGAGCAGTTCTTC. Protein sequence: CASSTRTSGRQYEQFF.

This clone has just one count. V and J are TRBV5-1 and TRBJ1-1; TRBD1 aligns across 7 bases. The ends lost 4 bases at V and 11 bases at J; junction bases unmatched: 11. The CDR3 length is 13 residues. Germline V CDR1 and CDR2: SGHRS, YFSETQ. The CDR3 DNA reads TGCGCCAGCAGCCCAACAGGGGATACCGGGGCTTTCTTT. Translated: CASSPTGDTGAFF.

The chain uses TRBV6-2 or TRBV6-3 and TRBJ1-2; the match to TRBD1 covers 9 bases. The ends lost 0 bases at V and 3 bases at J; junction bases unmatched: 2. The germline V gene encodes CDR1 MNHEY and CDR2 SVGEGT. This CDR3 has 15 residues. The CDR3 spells CASSYSGTGHYGYTF. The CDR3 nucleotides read TGTGCCAGCAGTTACTCCGGGACAGGGCACTATGGCTACACCTTC.

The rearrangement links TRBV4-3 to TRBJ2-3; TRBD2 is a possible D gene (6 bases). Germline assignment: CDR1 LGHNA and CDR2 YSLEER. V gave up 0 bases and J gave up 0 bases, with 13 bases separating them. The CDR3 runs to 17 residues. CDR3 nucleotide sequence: TGCGCCAGCAGCCAAGATCGGGTAGCGGCTAGCACAGATACGCAGTATTTT. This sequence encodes CASSQDRVAASTDTQYF.

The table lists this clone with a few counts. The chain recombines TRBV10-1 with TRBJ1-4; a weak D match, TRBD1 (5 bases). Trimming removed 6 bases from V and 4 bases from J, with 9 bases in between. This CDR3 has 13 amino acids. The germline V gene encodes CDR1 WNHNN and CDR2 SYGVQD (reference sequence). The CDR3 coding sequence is TGCGCCAGCAGACAGGACCTTAATGAAAAACTGTTTTTT. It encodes CASRQDLNEKLFF.

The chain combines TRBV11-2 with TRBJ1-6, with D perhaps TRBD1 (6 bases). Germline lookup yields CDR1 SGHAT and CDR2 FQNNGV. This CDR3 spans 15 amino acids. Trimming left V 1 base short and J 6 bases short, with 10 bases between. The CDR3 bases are TGTGCCAGCAGCTTAGGGGGACAAGGTAATTCACCCCTCCACTTT. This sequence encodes CASSLGGQGNSPLHF.

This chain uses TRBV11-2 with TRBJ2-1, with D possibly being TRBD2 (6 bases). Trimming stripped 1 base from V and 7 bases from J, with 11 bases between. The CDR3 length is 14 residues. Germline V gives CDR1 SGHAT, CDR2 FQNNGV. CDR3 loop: CASSLGRGMNEQFF. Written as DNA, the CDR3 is TGTGCCAGCAGCTTAGGGAGGGGCATGAATGAGCAGTTCTTC.

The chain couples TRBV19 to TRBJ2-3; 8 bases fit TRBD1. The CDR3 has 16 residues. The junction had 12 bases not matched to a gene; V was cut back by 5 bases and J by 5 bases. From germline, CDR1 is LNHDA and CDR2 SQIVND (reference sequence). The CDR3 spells CASSDPRGLSGDTQYF. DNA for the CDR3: TGTGCCAGTAGTGATCCCAGGGGGCTAAGTGGAGATACGCAGTATTTT.

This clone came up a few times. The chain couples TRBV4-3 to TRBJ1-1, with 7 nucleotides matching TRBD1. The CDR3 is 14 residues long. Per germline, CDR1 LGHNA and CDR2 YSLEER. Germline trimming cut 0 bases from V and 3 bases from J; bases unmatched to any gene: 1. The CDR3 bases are TGCGCCAGCAGCCAAGAAGACAGGGACACTGAAGCTTTCTTT. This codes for CASSQEDRDTEAFF.

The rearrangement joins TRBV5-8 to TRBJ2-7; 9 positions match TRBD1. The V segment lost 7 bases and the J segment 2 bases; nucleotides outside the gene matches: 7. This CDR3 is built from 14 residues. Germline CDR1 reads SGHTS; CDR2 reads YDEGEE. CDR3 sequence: CASSGGQGTYEQYF. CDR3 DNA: TGTGCCAGCTCGGGGGGACAGGGAACCTACGAGCAGTACTTC.

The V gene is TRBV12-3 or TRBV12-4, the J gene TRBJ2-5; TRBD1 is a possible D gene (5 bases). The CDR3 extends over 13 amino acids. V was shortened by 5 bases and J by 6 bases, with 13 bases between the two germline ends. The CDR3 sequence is CASSQGSLKTQYF. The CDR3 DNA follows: TGTGCCAGCAGTCAGGGCTCGTTGAAGACCCAGTACTTC.

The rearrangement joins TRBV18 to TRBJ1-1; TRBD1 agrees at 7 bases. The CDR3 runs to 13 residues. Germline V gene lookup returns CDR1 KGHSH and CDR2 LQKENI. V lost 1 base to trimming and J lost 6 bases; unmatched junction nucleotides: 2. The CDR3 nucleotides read TGTGCCAGCTCACCACAGGGGGCCGCTGAAGCTTTCTTT. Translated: CASSPQGAAEAFF.

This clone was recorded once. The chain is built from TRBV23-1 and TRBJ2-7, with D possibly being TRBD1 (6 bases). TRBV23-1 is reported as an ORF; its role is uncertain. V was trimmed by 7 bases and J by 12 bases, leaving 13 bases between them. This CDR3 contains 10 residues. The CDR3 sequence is CASKPQGRYV. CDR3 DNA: TGCGCCAGCAAACCACAGGGTCGGTACGTC.

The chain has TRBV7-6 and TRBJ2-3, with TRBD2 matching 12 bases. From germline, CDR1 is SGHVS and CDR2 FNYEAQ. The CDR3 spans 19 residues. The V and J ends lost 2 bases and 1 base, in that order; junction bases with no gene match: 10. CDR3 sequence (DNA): TGTGCCAGCAGCTTATACGGGCTAGCGGGGGGGCGTGGCACAGATACGCAGTATTTT. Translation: CASSLYGLAGGRGTDTQYF.

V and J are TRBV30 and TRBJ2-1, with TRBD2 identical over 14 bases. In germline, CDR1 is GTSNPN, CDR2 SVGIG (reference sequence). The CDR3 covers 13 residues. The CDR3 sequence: CVATSGGDNEQFF. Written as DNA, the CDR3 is TGTGTGGCGACTAGCGGGGGGGACAATGAGCAGTTCTTC.